This T cell receptor (beta chain) is drawn from a study of blood T cell repertoires in COVID-19. At the level of the study: Acute-phase and convalescent COVID-19 samples originated in the United States, Italy and Spain. T cells, B-cell-depleted T cells, or PBMCs supplied cDNA or gDNA.

Original processing notes: Amplification from reference gene primers served as the basis for estimated nucleated cell counts. The assay was immunoSEQ multiplex PCR, and TCRdb's table has in-frame clones only and misses some. That table gives V, J and clone size, and the DNA gave D and trimming. The sample shows 80,000 to 100,000 clones, 81% of them seen only once. Sequencing used peripheral blood. The receptor was derived from a man aged 60-69 years with acute or convalescent COVID-19.

In DNA form, the CDR3 reads TGTGCCAGCAGCCAAGAAACTGGACAGGGCAGGGAGACCCAGTACTTC. This translates into CASSQETGQGRETQYF. The chain employs TRBV3-1 (or the pseudogene TRBV3-2) and TRBJ2-5; 8 bases align to TRBD1. Losses at the gene ends were 0 bases for V and 5 bases for J; bases not matched to a gene: 8. CDR1 LGHDT and CDR2 YNNKEL come from the germline V gene (reference sequence). The CDR3 consists of 16 residues.